This T cell receptor beta chain was documented in a study of CD8 T cells in Susac syndrome. CD8+ and CD4+ T cells taken from blood had their TCR beta sequenced. Random hexamers primed reverse transcription of roughly 0.5 to 1 ug RNA. One entry per CDR3 protein, called by TCRdb with MiXCR from the immunoSEQ multiplex PCR reads. The sample holds 300,000 to 350,000 distinct CDR3 sequences, about 91% seen once. The germline V and J ends were trimmed by 6 bases and 2 bases, with 10 bases remaining between them. The CDR3 totals 14 residues. Looked up from germline, CDR1 is KGHDR and CDR2 is SFDVKD. This receptor was identified in a human donor with multiple sclerosis. The chain recombines TRBV24-1 with TRBJ1-5, with D uncertain. Sequencing input: CD4+ T cells from PBMCs. CDR3 in amino acids: CATSSRGGNQPQHF. CDR3 DNA sequence: TGTGCCACCAGTAGCCGCGGGGGCAATCAGCCCCAGCATTTT.